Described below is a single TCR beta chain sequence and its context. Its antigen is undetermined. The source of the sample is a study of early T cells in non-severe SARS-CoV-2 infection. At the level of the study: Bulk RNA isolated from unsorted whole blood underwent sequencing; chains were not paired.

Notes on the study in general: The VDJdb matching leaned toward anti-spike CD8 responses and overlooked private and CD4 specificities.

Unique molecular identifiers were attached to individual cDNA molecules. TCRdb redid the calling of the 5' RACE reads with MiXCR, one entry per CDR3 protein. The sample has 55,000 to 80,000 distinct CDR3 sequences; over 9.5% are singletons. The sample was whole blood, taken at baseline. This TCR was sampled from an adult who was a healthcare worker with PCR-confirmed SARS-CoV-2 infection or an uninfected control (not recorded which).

CDR3 DNA sequence: TGTGCCAGCAGCTCTCGGACAGTAAACACTGAAGCTTTCTTT. Amino acid sequence: CASSSRTVNTEAFF. The rearrangement links TRBV6-5 to TRBJ1-1, with TRBD1 as a possible D gene (6 bases). CDR3 size: 14 residues. Germline lookup yields CDR1 MNHEY and CDR2 SVGAGI. Deletions cut 6 bases from V and 2 bases from J, with 13 bases between.